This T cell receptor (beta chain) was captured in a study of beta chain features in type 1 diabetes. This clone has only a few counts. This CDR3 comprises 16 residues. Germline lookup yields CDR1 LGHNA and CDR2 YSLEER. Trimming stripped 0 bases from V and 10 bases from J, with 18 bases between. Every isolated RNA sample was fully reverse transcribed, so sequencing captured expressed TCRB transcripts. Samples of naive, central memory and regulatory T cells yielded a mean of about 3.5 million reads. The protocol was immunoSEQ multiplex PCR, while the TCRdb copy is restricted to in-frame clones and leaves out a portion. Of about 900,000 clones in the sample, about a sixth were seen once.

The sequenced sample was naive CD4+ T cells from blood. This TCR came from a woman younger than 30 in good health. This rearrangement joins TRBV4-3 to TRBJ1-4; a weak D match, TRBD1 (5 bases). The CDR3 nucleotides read TGCGCCAGCAGCCAAGACCTAGACAGTCGAAAGGGAAAACTGTTTTTT. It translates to CASSQDLDSRKGKLFF.